A single T cell receptor (beta chain) is shown here with its context. This entry comes from a study of T cells in Graves' hyperthyroidism and ophthalmopathy. The wider study: At initial diagnosis, before any treatment had begun, peripheral blood was obtained.

Clinical symptoms, serum thyroxine, TRAb, thyroid ultrasound and orbital computed tomography established diagnosis. V shed 3 bases and J 5 bases; nucleotides not matched to a gene: 15. Per the germline V gene, CDR1 is SSHAT and CDR2 is FNYEAQ (reference sequence). The length of the CDR3 is 18 residues. Amplified TCR beta CDR3 regions came from RNA transcripts. HTBI primers were the set used in a first-round RT-PCR of the TCR CDR3. TCRdb used MiXCR to reprocess the multiplex PCR reads, holding one entry per CDR3 protein. The data show roughly 630,000 distinct CDR3 sequences, about a sixth seen once. The clonotype comes from a woman aged 25 to 45 with Graves' hyperthyroidism. The rearrangement links TRBV7-7 to TRBJ2-2; 7 bases fit TRBD2. The material sequenced was blood. DNA of the CDR3: TGTGCCAGCAGCTTGACTTATGCGGGAGACCCGCAAACCGGGGAGCTGTTTTTT. Translation: CASSLTYAGDPQTGELFF.